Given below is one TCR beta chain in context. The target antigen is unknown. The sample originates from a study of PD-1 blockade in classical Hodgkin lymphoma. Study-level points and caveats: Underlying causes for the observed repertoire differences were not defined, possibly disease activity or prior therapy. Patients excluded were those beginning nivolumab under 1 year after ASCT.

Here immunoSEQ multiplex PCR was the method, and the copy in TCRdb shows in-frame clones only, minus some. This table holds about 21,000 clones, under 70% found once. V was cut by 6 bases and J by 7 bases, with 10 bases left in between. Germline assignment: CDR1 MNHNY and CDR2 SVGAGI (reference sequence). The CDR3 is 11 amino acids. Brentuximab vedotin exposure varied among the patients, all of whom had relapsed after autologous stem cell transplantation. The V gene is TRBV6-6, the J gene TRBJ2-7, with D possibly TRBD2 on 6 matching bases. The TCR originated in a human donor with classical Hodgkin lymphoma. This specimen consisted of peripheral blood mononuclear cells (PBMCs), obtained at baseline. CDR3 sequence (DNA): TGTGCCAGCAGCTCCCGGGGGGAGCAGTACTTC. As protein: CASSSRGEQYF.